The T cell receptor (beta chain) under discussion was sequenced for a study of human T cells and chemical hapten exposure. The time point was: healthy volunteer bleed at 2 weeks. The study extracted total RNA from unfractionated whole blood. Library preparation tagged each individual cDNA molecule with a unique molecular identifier. TCRdb recomputed calls from the RACE reads with MiXCR, one row per CDR3 protein. The sample lists tens of thousands of distinct CDR3 sequences; over 3.5% were seen once. CDR3 length: 15 residues. V trimming: 5 bases; J trimming: 3 bases; junction bases outside the gene matches: 5. Germline V gene sequence: CDR1 MDHEN, CDR2 SYDVKM.

The chain recombines TRBV28 with TRBJ2-3; 10 positions agree with TRBD1. The sequence was collected from a female donor in good health. Some clones in this sample may be carry-over from other donors' samples. The sample comprised whole blood. In DNA form, the CDR3 reads TGTGCCAGCAGTCCCGGACAGGGGGATACAGATACGCAGTATTTT. This translates into CASSPGQGDTDTQYF.